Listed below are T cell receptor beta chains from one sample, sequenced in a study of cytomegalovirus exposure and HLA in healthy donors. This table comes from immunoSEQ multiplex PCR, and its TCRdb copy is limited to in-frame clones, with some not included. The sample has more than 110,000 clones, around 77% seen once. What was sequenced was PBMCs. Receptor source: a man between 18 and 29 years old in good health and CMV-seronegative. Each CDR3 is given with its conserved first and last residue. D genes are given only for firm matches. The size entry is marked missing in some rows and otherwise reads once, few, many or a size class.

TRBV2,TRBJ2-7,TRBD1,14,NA,CASSYGQGGYEQYF,TGTGCCAGCAGTTACGGACAGGGGGGGTACGAGCAGTACTTC
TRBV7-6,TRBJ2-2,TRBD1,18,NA,CASSPSLGTGGLTGELFF,TGTGCCAGCAGCCCATCGTTGGGTACAGGGGGTCTCACCGGGGAGCTGTTTTTT
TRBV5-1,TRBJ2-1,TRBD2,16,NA,CASSPQTSGGYNEQFF,TGCGCCAGCAGCCCCCAGACTAGCGGGGGTTACAATGAGCAGTTCTTC
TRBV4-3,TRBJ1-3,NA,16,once,CASSQDPSSSGNTIYF,TGCGCCAGCAGCCAAGATCCGTCGAGCTCTGGAAACACCATATATTTT
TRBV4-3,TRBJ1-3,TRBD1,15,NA,CASSPHRGPGNTIYF,TGCGCCAGCAGCCCGCACAGGGGACCTGGAAACACCATATATTTT
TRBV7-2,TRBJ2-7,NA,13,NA,CASSILRSYEQYF,TGTGCCAGCAGCATACTGAGGTCCTACGAGCAGTACTTC
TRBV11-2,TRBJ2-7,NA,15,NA,CASSQGFSEIYEQYF,TGTGCCAGCAGCCAGGGGTTTTCAGAAATCTACGAGCAGTACTTC
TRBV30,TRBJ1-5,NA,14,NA,CAWSSGVGNQPQHF,TGTGCCTGGAGCTCGGGGGTCGGCAATCAGCCCCAGCATTTT
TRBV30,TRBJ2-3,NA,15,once,CVWRVLGGAGDTQYF,TGTGTCTGGAGGGTATTGGGGGGGGCTGGAGATACGCAGTATTTT
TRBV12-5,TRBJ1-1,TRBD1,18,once,CASGLVPTGQDVNTEAFF,TGTGCTAGTGGTTTGGTACCCACGGGACAGGACGTGAACACTGAAGCTTTCTTT
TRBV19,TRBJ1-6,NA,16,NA,CASSITSTEYNSPLHF,TGTGCCAGTAGTATTACGTCGACAGAGTATAATTCACCCCTCCACTTT
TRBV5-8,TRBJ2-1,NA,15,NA,CASSYTRPAYNEQFF,TGTGCCAGCAGCTATACACGTCCTGCCTACAATGAGCAGTTCTTC
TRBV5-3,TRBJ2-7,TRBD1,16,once,CARTGILLGQGGEQYF,TGTGCCAGGACCGGGATTCTTCTAGGACAGGGAGGCGAGCAGTACTTC
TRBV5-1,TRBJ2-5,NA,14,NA,CASSLDTNQETQYF,TGCGCCAGCAGCTTGGACACCAACCAAGAGACCCAGTACTTC
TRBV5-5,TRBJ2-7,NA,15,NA,CASSFDRSRSYEQYF,TGTGCCAGCAGCTTTGACAGGAGTCGCTCCTACGAGCAGTACTTC
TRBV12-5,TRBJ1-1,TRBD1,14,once,CASGLGGRGTEAFF,TGTGCTAGTGGTCTAGGGGGCAGGGGCACTGAAGCTTTCTTT
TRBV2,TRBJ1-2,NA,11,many,CASTLLYGYTF,TGTGCCAGCACCCTTCTTTATGGCTACACCTTC
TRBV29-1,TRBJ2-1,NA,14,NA,CSVPASASYNEQFF,TGCAGCGTTCCCGCCAGTGCTTCCTACAATGAGCAGTTCTTC
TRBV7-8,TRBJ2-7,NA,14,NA,CASSLGRKAYEQYF,TGTGCCAGCAGCTTAGGGAGGAAGGCCTACGAGCAGTACTTC
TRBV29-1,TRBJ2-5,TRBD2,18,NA,CSVDGLAGSHVSKETQYF,TGCAGCGTTGATGGACTAGCGGGGAGCCACGTATCCAAAGAGACCCAGTACTTC
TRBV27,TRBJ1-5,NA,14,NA,CASSREYSNQPQHF,TGTGCCAGCAGCCGGGAGTATAGCAATCAGCCCCAGCATTTT
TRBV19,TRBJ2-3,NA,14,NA,CASSRVGTPDTQYF,TGTGCCAGTAGTCGCGTTGGGACACCTGATACGCAGTATTTT
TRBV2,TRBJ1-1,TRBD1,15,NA,CASSPTDRERTEAFF,TGTGCCAGCAGTCCCACGGACAGGGAAAGGACTGAAGCTTTCTTT
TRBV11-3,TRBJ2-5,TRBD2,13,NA,CASSRGGEETQYF,TGTGCCAGCAGTCGGGGGGGGGAAGAGACCCAGTACTTC
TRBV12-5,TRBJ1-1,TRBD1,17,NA,CASGLVRTGQMDTEAFF,TGTGCTAGTGGTTTGGTACGGACAGGGCAGATGGACACTGAAGCTTTCTTT
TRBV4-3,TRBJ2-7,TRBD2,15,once,CASSQALAEVYEQYF,TGCGCCAGCAGCCAAGCGCTAGCGGAAGTCTACGAGCAGTACTTC
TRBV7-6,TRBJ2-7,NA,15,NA,CASSLGAGYSYEQYF,TGTGCCAGCAGCTTAGGAGCAGGGTATAGCTACGAGCAGTACTTC
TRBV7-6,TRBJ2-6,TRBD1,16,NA,CASSFPGGAGANVLTF,TGTGCCAGCAGCTTCCCAGGGGGCGCTGGGGCCAACGTCCTGACTTTC
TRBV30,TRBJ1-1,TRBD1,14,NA,CAWSAGQGGTEAFF,TGTGCCTGGAGCGCTGGACAGGGAGGAACTGAAGCTTTCTTT
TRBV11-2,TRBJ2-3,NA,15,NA,CASSSPSQSTDTQYF,TGTGCCAGCAGCTCACCCTCCCAGTCCACAGATACGCAGTATTTT
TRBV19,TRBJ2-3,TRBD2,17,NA,CASSIGTSGGLTDTQYF,TGTGCCAGTAGTATAGGGACTAGCGGGGGGCTCACAGATACGCAGTATTTT
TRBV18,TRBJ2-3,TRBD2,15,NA,CASSPPAGGFHTQYF,TGTGCCAGCTCACCACCCGCGGGGGGCTTTCATACGCAGTATTTT
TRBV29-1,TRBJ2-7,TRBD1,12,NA,CSVVTGAYEQYF,TGCAGCGTAGTGACAGGGGCCTACGAGCAGTACTTC
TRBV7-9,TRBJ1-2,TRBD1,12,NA,CASSTGDYGYTF,TGTGCCAGCAGCACAGGGGACTATGGCTACACCTTC